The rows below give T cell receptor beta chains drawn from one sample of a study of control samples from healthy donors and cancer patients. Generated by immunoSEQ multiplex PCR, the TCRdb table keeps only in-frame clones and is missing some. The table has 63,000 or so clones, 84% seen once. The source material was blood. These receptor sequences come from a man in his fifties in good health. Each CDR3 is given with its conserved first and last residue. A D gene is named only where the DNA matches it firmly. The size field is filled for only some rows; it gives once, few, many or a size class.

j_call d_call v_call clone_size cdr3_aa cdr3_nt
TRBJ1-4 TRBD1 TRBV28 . CASETGRGEKLFF TGTGCCAGCGAGACAGGGCGGGGTGAAAAACTGTTTTTT
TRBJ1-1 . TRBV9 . CASSVSARVGNTEAFF TGTGCCAGCAGCGTCTCAGCGAGAGTGGGGAACACTGAAGCTTTCTTT
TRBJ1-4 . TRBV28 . CASSSGGGNEKLFF TGTGCCAGCAGTTCCGGGGGGGGAAATGAAAAACTGTTTTTT
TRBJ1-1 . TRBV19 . CASSSGQGRRSTEAFF TGTGCCAGTAGTTCGGGGCAGGGTCGCCGATCCACTGAAGCTTTCTTT
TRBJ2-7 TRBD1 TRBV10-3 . CAIKRDRGSYEQYF TGTGCCATCAAGCGGGACAGGGGATCCTACGAGCAGTACTTC
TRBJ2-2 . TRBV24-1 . CATSDFDSNTGELFF TGTGCCACCAGTGATTTTGACAGTAACACCGGGGAGCTGTTTTTT
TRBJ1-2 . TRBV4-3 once CASSQDARVDYGYTF TGCGCCAGCAGCCAAGATGCCAGGGTTGACTATGGCTACACCTTC
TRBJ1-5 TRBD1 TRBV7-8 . CASSLVQGGQPQHF TGTGCCAGCAGCTTAGTACAGGGGGGTCAGCCCCAGCATTTT
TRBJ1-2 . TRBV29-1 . CSVVDSIYGYTF TGCAGCGTTGTCGACAGTATCTATGGCTACACCTTC
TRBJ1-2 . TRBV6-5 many CASSPGTRGYTF TGTGCCAGCTCCCCCGGGACCCGGGGCTACACCTTC
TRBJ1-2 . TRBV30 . CAWGTAYGYTF TGTGCGTGGGGGACGGCCTATGGCTACACCTTC
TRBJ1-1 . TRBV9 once CASSVVQNTEAFF TGTGCCAGCAGCGTAGTACAGAACACTGAAGCTTTCTTT
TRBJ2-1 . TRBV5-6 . CASSLATGRLYNEQFF TGTGCCAGCAGCTTGGCTACAGGAAGACTCTACAATGAGCAGTTCTTC
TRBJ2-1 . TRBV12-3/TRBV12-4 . CASNRGIHEQFF TGTGCCAGCAATCGGGGAATCCATGAGCAGTTCTTC
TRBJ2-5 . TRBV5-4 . CASSLQGRARETQYF TGTGCCAGCAGCTTGCAGGGCAGGGCCAGAGAGACCCAGTACTTC
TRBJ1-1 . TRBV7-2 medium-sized CASSLGQFEAFF TGTGCCAGCAGCCTCGGACAGTTCGAAGCTTTCTTT
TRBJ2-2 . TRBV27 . CASSFFSRGDFTGELFF TGTGCCAGCAGTTTTTTTTCCAGGGGCGATTTTACCGGGGAGCTGTTTTTT